The 30 T cell receptor beta chains presented below share a single source sample, sequenced in a study of beta chain features in type 1 diabetes. Study-wide points: Researchers report that Type 1 diabetes patients had moderately but significantly shorter TCRB CDR3s across all four CD4+ subsets.

Since all of the isolated RNA was reverse transcribed, expressed TCRB transcripts were what got sequenced. Generated by immunoSEQ multiplex PCR, the TCRdb table keeps only in-frame clones and is missing some. The sample holds hundreds of thousands of clones, about an eighth seen once. These receptors lack a known antigen. The sample consisted of naive CD4+ T cells from blood. The receptor source for this set is a man younger than 35 with type 1 diabetes.

This clone was found a few times. The rearrangement joins TRBV30 to TRBJ1-4, with D perhaps matching TRBD1 (5 bases). This CDR3 has 12 residues. Germline V gene sequence: CDR1 GTSNPN, CDR2 SVGIG (reference sequence). V was shortened by 1 base and J by 10 bases, with 10 bases between the two germline ends. The CDR3: CAWSATGGKLFF. In nucleotides, the CDR3 is TGTGCCTGGAGTGCTACCGGGGGAAAACTGTTTTTT.

This clone was seen only a few times. The CDR3 spells CAISEQSRNEKLFF. CDR3 DNA: TGTGCCATCAGTGAGCAGAGTCGGAATGAAAAACTGTTTTTT. The rearrangement uses TRBV10-3 and TRBJ1-4; D is unclear. The V end was cut by 2 bases, the J end by 5 bases, with 9 bases between. Germline V gene data show CDR1 as ENHRY and CDR2 as SYGVKD. The CDR3 extends over 14 amino acids.

This clone occurred a few times. This chain uses TRBV7-2 with TRBJ1-5; unclear D gene. This CDR3 comprises 14 residues. Germline CDR1 reads SGHTA; CDR2 reads FQGNSA. V dropped 4 bases and J dropped 5 bases, with 12 bases sitting between them. CDR3 in amino acids: CASSSGPSYQPQHF. CDR3 DNA sequence: TGTGCCAGCAGCTCCGGACCTTCCTATCAGCCCCAGCATTTT.

CDR3 region: CASSLAEIGFADTQYF. The DNA for the CDR3 is TGTGCCAGCAGCTTAGCGGAGATCGGGTTTGCAGATACGCAGTATTTT. This chain links TRBV7-9 with TRBJ2-3; no clear D gene. The CDR3 totals 16 residues. Germline CDR1 reads SEHNR; CDR2 reads FQNEAQ (reference sequence). With 0 bases removed from V and 4 bases from J, the gap between germline ends came to 14 bases.

This clone was counted between two and nine times. V and J are TRBV7-2 and TRBJ2-5; TRBD1 matches 7 bases. The V and J ends lost 5 bases and 2 bases, in that order; junction bases with no gene match: 5. The CDR3 runs to 14 residues. CDR1 and CDR2 (germline): SGHTA, FQGNSA. Here the CDR3 DNA reads TGTGCCAGCAGCAACCAGGACAGGCAAGAGACCCAGTACTTC. Translating gives CASSNQDRQETQYF.

This clone has just a few counts. This sequence joins TRBV7-2 and TRBJ2-1, with D perhaps being TRBD1 or TRBD2 (5 bases each). Germline-derived CDR1 and CDR2 are SGHTA and FQGNSA. V lost 1 base, J lost 13 bases, and 14 bases lay in between. The CDR3 totals 13 residues. CDR3 sequence (DNA): TGTGCCAGCAGCTTAGAGATCGGGGCGGAACAGTTCTTC. Its translation: CASSLEIGAEQFF.

The chain couples TRBV27 to TRBJ2-2; 9 bases agree with TRBD2. The CDR3 is made up of 15 amino acids. Germline CDR1 reads MNHEY; CDR2 reads SMNVEV (reference sequence). Trimming took 10 bases from V and 2 from J; bases not matched to a gene: 8. The CDR3: CAIAAGGRNTGELFF. CDR3 nucleotides: TGTGCCATCGCAGCGGGAGGCCGTAACACCGGGGAGCTGTTTTTT.

The sample holds a few counts of this clone. The chain employs TRBV13 and TRBJ1-3; TRBD1 matches 8 bases. Unmatched junction bases numbered 3, after V lost 4 bases and J lost 4 bases. Germline loops: CDR1 PRHDT, CDR2 FYEKMQ (reference sequence). The CDR3 length is 14 residues. This CDR3 is CASSSRDRGNTIYF. CDR3 nucleotide sequence: TGTGCCAGCAGCTCCCGGGACAGGGGAAACACCATATATTTT.

This clone has a handful of counts. The chain joins TRBV18 to TRBJ2-5; D is unclear. V was trimmed by 0 bases and J by 5 bases, leaving 13 bases between them. Germline V gene data show CDR1 as KGHSH and CDR2 as LQKENI. CDR3 length equals 15 residues. In nucleotides, the CDR3 is TGTGCCAGCTCACCACCCAGGTCCCCCAGGGAGACCCAGTACTTC. Residues: CASSPPRSPRETQYF.

Concerning this clone: Other DNA sequences in the same sample also yield this CDR3. V usage is TRBV29-1 and J usage is TRBJ1-2; D remains ambiguous. Germline loops: CDR1 SQVTM, CDR2 ANQGSEA. The CDR3 length is 10 residues. V was trimmed by 4 bases and J by 6 bases, leaving 6 bases between them. For the CDR3, the DNA is TGCAGCGTTGCGGGGAATGGCTACACCTTC. Its translation is CSVAGNGYTF.

V is TRBV30 and J is TRBJ1-2, with TRBD1 as a possible D gene (5 bases). Germline V CDR1 and CDR2: GTSNPN, SVGIG (reference sequence). With 2 bases removed from V and 5 bases from J, the gap between germline ends came to 12 bases. This CDR3 comprises 13 residues. The CDR3 DNA reads TGTGCCTGGAGTTACGACAGCTCATATGGCTACACCTTC. Residues: CAWSYDSSYGYTF.

This clone was seen a few times. The sample holds other DNA sequences that translate to the same CDR3. The chain recombines TRBV19 with TRBJ2-3; D gene unclear. V was cut by 6 bases and J by 4 bases, with 5 bases left in between. The germline V gene encodes CDR1 LNHDA and CDR2 SQIVND (reference sequence). This CDR3 has 11 residues. In nucleotides, the CDR3 is TGTGCCAGTAGCGAGGCAGATACGCAGTATTTT. Protein sequence: CASSEADTQYF. The whole variable domain, remainder taken from reference TRBV19 and TRBJ2-3, is DGGITQSPKYLFRKEGQNVTLSCEQNLNHDAMYWYRQDPGQGLRLIYYSQIVNDFQKGDIAEGYSVSREKKESFPLTVTSAQKNPTAFYLCASSEADTQYFGPGTRLTVL.

The chain carries TRBV6-5 and TRBJ2-2; D may be TRBD1 or TRBD2 (6 bases each). Germline V gene data show CDR1 as MNHEY and CDR2 as SVGAGI. Trimming cost V 4 bases and J 12 bases, with 9 bases left between them. The CDR3 has 11 residues. The CDR3 here is CASSLGGKLFF. CDR3 nucleotides: TGTGCCAGCAGTTTAGGGGGGAAGCTGTTTTTT.

The V and J genes are TRBV7-2 and TRBJ2-6; D unclear. Looked up from germline, CDR1 is SGHTA and CDR2 is FQGNSA. Deletions cut 2 bases from V and 0 bases from J, with 8 bases between. This CDR3 has 16 amino acids. CDR3 residues: CASSLMSSSGANVLTF. CDR3 in DNA: TGTGCCAGCAGCTTAATGTCGAGCTCTGGGGCCAACGTCCTGACTTTC.

This clone has only a few counts. Other DNA sequences in this sample translate to the same CDR3. This chain uses TRBV19 with TRBJ1-1, with TRBD1 as a possible D gene (6 bases). V was pared by 5 bases and J by 5 bases, with 9 bases between. The V gene's germline CDR1 is LNHDA and CDR2 SQIVND (reference sequence). This CDR3 comprises 12 residues. The CDR3 nucleotides are TGTGCCAGTAGTGTTAGGGGGACTGAAGCTTTCTTT. This codes for CASSVRGTEAFF.

Notes on this clone: Distinct nucleotide sequences in the sample also encode this CDR3. The gene calls are TRBV30 and TRBJ1-5; TRBD1 might be the D (5 bases). Trimming took off 1 base at V and 5 bases at J, with 6 bases between the two ends. CDR3 length equals 12 residues. Germline-derived CDR1 and CDR2 are GTSNPN and SVGIG (reference sequence). DNA for the CDR3: TGTGCCTGGAGTGGGGGGGATCAGCCCCAGCATTTT. Translated, it gives CAWSGGDQPQHF.

This clone was detected only a few times. The chain has TRBV6-6 and TRBJ2-3; 12 bases are shared with TRBD1. V trimming: 6 bases; J trimming: 5 bases; junction bases outside the gene matches: 6. Per the germline V gene, CDR1 is MNHNY and CDR2 is SVGAGI (reference sequence). The CDR3 extends over 15 amino acids. The CDR3 sequence: CASSLGQGAQDTQYF. The CDR3 region has the DNA TGTGCCAGCAGCCTGGGACAGGGGGCGCAAGATACGCAGTATTTT.

The chain links TRBV2 to TRBJ1-1; D might be TRBD1 (5 bases). The CDR3 extends over 14 amino acids. Per the germline V gene, CDR1 is SNHLY and CDR2 is FYNNEI. Deletions cut 4 bases from V and 0 bases from J, with 9 bases between. This chain's CDR3 is CASSVQGMNTEAFF. The DNA for the CDR3 is TGTGCCAGCAGTGTCCAGGGCATGAACACTGAAGCTTTCTTT. Filled out from reference TRBV2 and TRBJ1-1, the complete variable domain reads EPEVTQTPSHQVTQMGQEVILRCVPISNHLYFYWYRQILGQKVEFLVSFYNNEISEKSEIFDDQFSVERPDGSNFTLKIRSTKLEDSAMYFCASSVQGMNTEAFFGQGTRLTVV.

This clone was detected only a few times. The V and J genes are TRBV28 and TRBJ2-5, with 9 bases fitting TRBD2. There are 16 residues in the CDR3. CDR1 and CDR2 (germline): MDHEN, SYDVKM. Unmatched junction bases numbered 13, after V lost 6 bases and J lost 5 bases. This chain's CDR3 is CASSRGTSPGWETQYF. The CDR3 region has the DNA TGTGCCAGCAGCCGGGGGACTAGCCCTGGTTGGGAGACCCAGTACTTC.

J is TRBJ1-2 and V is TRBV7-9; a weak D match, TRBD1 (5 bases). This CDR3 has 13 amino acids. Between the trimmed V and J ends, which lost 2 bases and 5 bases, there was a span of 9 bases. The germline V gene has CDR1 SEHNR and CDR2 FQNEAQ (reference sequence). The CDR3 region is CASSLTGTYGYTF. The CDR3 nucleotides read TGTGCCAGCAGCTTAACAGGAACATATGGCTACACCTTC.

The V call is TRBV14, the J call TRBJ2-7; a weak D match, TRBD1 (6 bases). Germline CDR1 and CDR2: SGHDN and FVKESK. This CDR3 spans 15 amino acids. V was trimmed by 1 base and J by 5 bases, leaving 15 bases between them. In DNA, the CDR3 is TGTGCCAGCAGCCAAGCCCCGGGACAAAGTGACGAGCAGTACTTC. Amino acid sequence: CASSQAPGQSDEQYF.

V is TRBV27 and J is TRBJ2-3; D is undetermined. CDR3 length: 15 residues. Germline V gene data show CDR1 as MNHEY and CDR2 as SMNVEV (reference sequence). V shed 3 bases and J shed 3 bases, with 13 bases lying between them. The CDR3 nucleotides read TGTGCCAGCAGTTTTTTACTGTCTTGGACAGATACGCAGTATTTT. Its protein product is CASSFLLSWTDTQYF.

Here the CDR3 DNA reads TGTGCCAGCAGCTTAGGAGGGGAAAACATTCAGTACTTC. As protein: CASSLGGENIQYF. V gene TRBV7-9 combines with J gene TRBJ2-4; either TRBD1 or TRBD2 may fit D (5 bases each). V dropped 1 base and J dropped 5 bases, with 6 bases sitting between them. CDR1 and CDR2 (germline): SEHNR, FQNEAQ (reference sequence). The CDR3 runs to 13 residues.

This clone has just a few counts. The chain couples TRBV6-5 to TRBJ1-6; D call uncertain. Looked up from germline, CDR1 is MNHEY and CDR2 is SVGAGI. The length of the CDR3 is 16 residues. Deletions cut 0 bases from V and 7 bases from J, with 13 bases between. The chain's CDR3 is CASSYSQQIPNSPLHF. CDR3 DNA: TGTGCCAGCAGTTACTCCCAACAGATCCCCAATTCACCCCTCCACTTT.

This clone was seen only a few times. The V and J genes are TRBV18 and TRBJ2-7; D ambiguous. Germline CDR1 is KGHSH and CDR2 is LQKENI. The CDR3 contains 14 residues. Trimming left V 3 bases short and J 2 bases short, with 11 bases between. This CDR3 is CASSPPVQAYEQYF. CDR3 bases: TGTGCCAGCTCACCGCCAGTTCAAGCCTACGAGCAGTACTTC.

The CDR3 nucleotides read TGTGCCAGCTCACCACCGGCGGGCCCTTCTGGGGCCAACGTCCTGACTTTC. Its protein product is CASSPPAGPSGANVLTF. The chain employs TRBV18 and TRBJ2-6, with D possibly TRBD2 on 5 matching bases. CDR1 and CDR2 (germline): KGHSH, LQKENI. V lost 0 bases and J lost 1, with 10 bases in between. The CDR3 extends over 17 amino acids.

This clone was recorded a few times. This rearrangement joins TRBV10-3 to TRBJ1-4, with D perhaps TRBD1 (6 bases). Germline loops: CDR1 ENHRY, CDR2 SYGVKD. V lost 11 bases and J lost 4, with 17 bases in between. This CDR3 comprises 14 residues. The CDR3 region has the DNA TGTGCCTCGCAAGGGGGGGAGTATAATGAAAAACTGTTTTTT. It encodes CASQGGEYNEKLFF.

This clone was observed a few times. This chain's CDR3 is CASRPQGNNEQFF. Here the CDR3 DNA reads TGTGCCAGCAGACCCCAGGGGAACAATGAGCAGTTCTTC. The rearrangement links TRBV5-4 to TRBJ2-1; a possible D gene is TRBD1 (6 bases). This CDR3 comprises 13 residues. The V gene lost 5 bases and the J gene lost 5 bases, with 11 bases spanning the gap. Germline CDR1 is SGHNT and CDR2 is YYREEE (reference sequence).

The J gene is TRBJ1-1, the V gene TRBV30, with D unclear. The V gene lost 4 bases and the J gene lost 5 bases, with 14 bases spanning the gap. The CDR3 is 13 amino acids. The germline V gene has CDR1 GTSNPN and CDR2 SVGIG (reference sequence). Written as DNA, the CDR3 is TGTGCCTGGAATTCGGGGTTTGTAACTGAAGCTTTCTTT. This gives the protein CAWNSGFVTEAFF.

The chain combines TRBV10-3 with TRBJ1-1; D perhaps matches TRBD1 (6 bases). V was trimmed by 8 bases and J by 4 bases, leaving 17 bases between them. The germline CDR1 and CDR2 sequences are ENHRY and SYGVKD. The CDR3 totals 14 residues. CDR3 region: CAIGPGAAGTEAFF. In DNA, the CDR3 is TGTGCCATCGGTCCGGGGGCAGCGGGCACTGAAGCTTTCTTT.